This TCR beta chain was documented in a study of radiotherapy plus CTLA-4 blockade in lung cancer. Overall study: Objective responses were observed in around 17% of patients, and disease control was achieved by roughly 31%.

Only in-frame clones appear in the TCRdb table, and some are missing; sequencing was by immunoSEQ multiplex PCR. The sample lists some 45,000 clones, approximately 79% occurring once. V was trimmed by 3 bases and J by 4 bases, leaving 5 bases between them. Germline V gene data show CDR1 as SGHTA and CDR2 as FQGNSA. This CDR3 has 12 amino acids. The clonotype comes from a human donor with non-small cell lung cancer who had stable disease on radiotherapy plus ipilimumab. The V call is TRBV7-2, the J call TRBJ2-3; D call uncertain. Material: peripheral blood, obtained from a patient treated with radiotherapy plus ipilimumab. The CDR3 DNA is TGTGCCAGCAGCTTGTTTTCAGATACGCAGTATTTT. Amino acids: CASSLFSDTQYF.